This T cell receptor (beta chain) was sequenced during a study of metastatic and nonmetastatic thyroid tumors. No patient received treatment before thyroid surgery. This clone was seen many times. What it recognizes is unknown. The V end lost 5 bases, the J end lost 1 base, and 9 bases lay between the germline ends. Germline V lookup: CDR1 SGDLS, CDR2 YYNGEE. The CDR3 sequence is 13 residues long. TCRdb ran MiXCR on the PCR reads. The sample holds about 48,000 clones; approximately 20% are singletons and the top ten take about 4%. Study-wide findings and caveats: Across blood and tumor, TCR beta diversity in malignant thyroid tumors was reportedly significantly higher than in benign nodules.

This sequence originates from a male donor with papillary thyroid cancer or a benign thyroid nodule (not recorded which). Some clones in this sample may be carry-over from other donors' samples. Specimen: blood. The V gene is TRBV9, the J gene TRBJ1-1; D ambiguous. The DNA of the CDR3 is TGTGCCAGCAGGTCCCAGAGGAACACTGAAGCTTTCTTT. Encoded protein: CASRSQRNTEAFF.